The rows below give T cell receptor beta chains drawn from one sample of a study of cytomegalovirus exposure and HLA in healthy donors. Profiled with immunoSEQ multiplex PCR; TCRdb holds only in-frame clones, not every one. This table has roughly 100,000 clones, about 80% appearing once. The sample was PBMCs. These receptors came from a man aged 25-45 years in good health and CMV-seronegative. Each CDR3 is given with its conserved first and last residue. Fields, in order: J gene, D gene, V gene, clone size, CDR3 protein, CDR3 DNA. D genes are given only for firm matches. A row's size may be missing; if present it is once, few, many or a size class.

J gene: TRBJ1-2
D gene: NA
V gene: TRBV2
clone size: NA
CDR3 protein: CASSRTVANYGYTF
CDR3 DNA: TGTGCCAGCAGTCGGACAGTCGCTAACTATGGCTACACCTTC

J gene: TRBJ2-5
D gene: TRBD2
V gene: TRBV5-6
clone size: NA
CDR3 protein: CASSLWTSGSMSWYF
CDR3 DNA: TGTGCCAGCAGCTTGTGGACTAGCGGGAGTATGAGTTGGTACTTC

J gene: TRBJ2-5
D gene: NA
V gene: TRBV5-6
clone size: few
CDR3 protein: CASSFFNQETQYF
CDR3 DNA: TGTGCCAGCAGCTTTTTTAACCAAGAGACCCAGTACTTC

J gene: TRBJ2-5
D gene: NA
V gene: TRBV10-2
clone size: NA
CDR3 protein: CASMEAGQSETQYF
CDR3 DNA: TGCGCCAGCATGGAGGCGGGGCAGTCGGAGACCCAGTACTTC

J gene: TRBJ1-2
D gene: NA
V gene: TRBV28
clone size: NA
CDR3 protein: CASSRPGDGYTF
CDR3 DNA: TGTGCCAGCAGTCGCCCAGGGGATGGCTACACCTTC

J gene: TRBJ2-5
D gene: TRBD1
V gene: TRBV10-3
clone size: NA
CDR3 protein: CAIRTGLQETQYF
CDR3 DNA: TGTGCCATCAGGACAGGGCTCCAAGAGACCCAGTACTTC

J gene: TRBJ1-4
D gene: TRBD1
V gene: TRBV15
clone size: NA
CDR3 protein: CATSRDQGALKYEKLFF
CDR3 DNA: TGTGCCACCAGCAGAGATCAGGGGGCGCTTAAGTATGAAAAACTGTTTTTT

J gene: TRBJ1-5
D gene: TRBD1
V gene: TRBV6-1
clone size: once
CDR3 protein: CASSGQGGQPQHF
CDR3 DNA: TGTGCCAGCAGTGGACAGGGCGGCCAGCCCCAGCATTTT

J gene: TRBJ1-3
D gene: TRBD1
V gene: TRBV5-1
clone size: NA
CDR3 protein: CASSPRGTGKGTIYF
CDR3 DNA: TGCGCCAGCAGCCCCCGGGGGACAGGGAAGGGCACCATATATTTT

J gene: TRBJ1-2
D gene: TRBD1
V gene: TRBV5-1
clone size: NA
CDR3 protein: CASSPGQAPNYGYTF
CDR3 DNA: TGCGCCAGCAGCCCAGGACAGGCCCCTAACTATGGCTACACCTTC

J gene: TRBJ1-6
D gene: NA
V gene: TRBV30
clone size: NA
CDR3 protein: CAWTGSYSPLHF
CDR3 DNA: TGTGCCTGGACAGGGTCTTATTCACCCCTCCACTTT

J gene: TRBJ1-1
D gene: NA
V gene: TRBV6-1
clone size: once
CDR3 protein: CASSEGEYEAFF
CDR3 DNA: TGTGCCAGCAGTGAAGGGGAGTATGAAGCTTTCTTT

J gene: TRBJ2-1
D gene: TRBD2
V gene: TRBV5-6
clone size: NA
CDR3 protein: CASSPTSGGPVPLNEQFF
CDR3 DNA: TGTGCCAGCAGCCCTACGAGCGGGGGCCCGGTGCCTCTCAATGAGCAGTTCTTC

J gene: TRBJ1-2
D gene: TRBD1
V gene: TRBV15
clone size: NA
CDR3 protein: CATSRSGTEQGVYGYTF
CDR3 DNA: TGTGCCACCAGCAGATCAGGGACAGAACAAGGAGTCTATGGCTACACCTTC

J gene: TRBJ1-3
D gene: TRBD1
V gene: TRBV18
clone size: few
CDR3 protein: CASSVEGATGNTIYF
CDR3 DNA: TGTGCCAGCTCAGTCGAGGGGGCCACTGGAAACACCATATATTTT

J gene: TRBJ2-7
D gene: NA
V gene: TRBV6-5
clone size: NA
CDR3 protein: CASRKTQSSYEQYF
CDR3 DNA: TGTGCCAGCAGGAAGACACAAAGCTCCTACGAGCAGTACTTC

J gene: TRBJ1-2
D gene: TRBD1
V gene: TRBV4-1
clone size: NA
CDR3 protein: CASSKTGAGRKRGYTF
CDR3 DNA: TGCGCCAGCAGCAAAACAGGGGCAGGGAGGAAAAGAGGCTACACCTTC

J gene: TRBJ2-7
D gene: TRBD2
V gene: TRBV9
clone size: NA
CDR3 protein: CASSPWTSTYEQYF
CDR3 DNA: TGTGCCAGCAGCCCGTGGACTAGTACCTACGAGCAGTACTTC

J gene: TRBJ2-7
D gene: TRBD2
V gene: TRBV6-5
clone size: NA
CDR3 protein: CARTSGRPIPTEQYF
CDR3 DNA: TGTGCCCGGACTAGCGGGAGGCCCATCCCAACCGAGCAGTACTTC

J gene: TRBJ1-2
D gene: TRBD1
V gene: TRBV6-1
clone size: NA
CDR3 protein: CASSLTGGNGYTF
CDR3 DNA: TGTGCCAGCAGCCTTACAGGGGGCAATGGCTACACCTTC

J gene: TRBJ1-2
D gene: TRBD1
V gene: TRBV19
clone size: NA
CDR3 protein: CASSPADRGYGYTF
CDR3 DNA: TGTGCCAGTAGTCCAGCGGACAGGGGCTATGGCTACACCTTC

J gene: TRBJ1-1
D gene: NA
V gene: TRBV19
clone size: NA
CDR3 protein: CASRRQGGLNTEAFF
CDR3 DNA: TGTGCCAGCAGGAGGCAGGGAGGATTGAACACTGAAGCTTTCTTT

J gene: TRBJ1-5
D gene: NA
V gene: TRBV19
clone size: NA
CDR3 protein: CASSAGNGQPQHF
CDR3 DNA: TGTGCCAGTAGTGCAGGGAACGGTCAGCCCCAGCATTTT

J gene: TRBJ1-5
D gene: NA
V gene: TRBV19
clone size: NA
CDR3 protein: CASSISEGPGNQPQHF
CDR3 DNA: TGTGCCAGTAGTATCTCGGAGGGCCCTGGCAATCAGCCCCAGCATTTT

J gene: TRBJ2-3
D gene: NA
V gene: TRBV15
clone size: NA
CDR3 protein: CATSRRSPEDTQYF
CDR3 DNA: TGTGCCACCAGCAGGCGGAGCCCCGAGGATACGCAGTATTTT

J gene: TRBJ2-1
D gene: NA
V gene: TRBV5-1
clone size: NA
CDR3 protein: CASSLGDSGTYNEQFF
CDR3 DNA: TGCGCCAGCAGCCTCGGAGATAGCGGAACCTACAATGAGCAGTTCTTC

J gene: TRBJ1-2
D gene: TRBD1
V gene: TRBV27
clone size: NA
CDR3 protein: CASKGQLASDGYTF
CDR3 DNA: TGTGCCAGCAAGGGACAGTTAGCTTCGGATGGCTACACCTTC

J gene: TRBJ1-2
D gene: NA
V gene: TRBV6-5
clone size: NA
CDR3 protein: CASSGSSFYGYTF
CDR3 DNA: TGTGCCAGCAGTGGGAGTTCATTCTATGGCTACACCTTC

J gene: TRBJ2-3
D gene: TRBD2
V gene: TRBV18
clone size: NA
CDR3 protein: CASSPTSLVTDTQYF
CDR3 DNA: TGTGCCAGCTCACCGACTAGCCTTGTCACAGATACGCAGTATTTT

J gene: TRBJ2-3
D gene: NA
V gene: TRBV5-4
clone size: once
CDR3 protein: CASSSYRDSSTDTQYF
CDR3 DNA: TGTGCCAGCAGTTCCTACCGGGACTCTAGCACAGATACGCAGTATTTT

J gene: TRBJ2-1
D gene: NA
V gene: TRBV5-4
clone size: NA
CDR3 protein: CASSSSGSLGGEQFF
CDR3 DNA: TGTGCCAGCAGCTCATCCGGGTCCCTTGGAGGTGAGCAGTTCTTC

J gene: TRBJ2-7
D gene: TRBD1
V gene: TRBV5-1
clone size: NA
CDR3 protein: CASSLGTGYAEQYF
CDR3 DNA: TGCGCCAGCAGCTTGGGGACAGGGTATGCCGAGCAGTACTTC

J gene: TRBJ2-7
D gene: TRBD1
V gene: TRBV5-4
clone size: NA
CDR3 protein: CASSMGTGPEQYF
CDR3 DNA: TGTGCCAGCAGCATGGGGACAGGGCCCGAGCAGTACTTC

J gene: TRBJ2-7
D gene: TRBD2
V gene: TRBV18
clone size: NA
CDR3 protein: CASSPPSSGRGEQYF
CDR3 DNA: TGTGCCAGCTCACCACCTTCTAGCGGGAGGGGTGAGCAGTACTTC

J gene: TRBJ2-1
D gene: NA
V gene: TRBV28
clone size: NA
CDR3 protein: CASSEAGFRGFLFF
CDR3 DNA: TGTGCCAGCAGTGAGGCCGGTTTTAGAGGGTTCCTGTTCTTC

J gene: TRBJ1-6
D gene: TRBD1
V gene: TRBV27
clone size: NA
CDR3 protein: CASSLYYSIGRDRGRRGDSPLHF
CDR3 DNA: TGTGCCAGCAGTTTATATTATAGTATTGGGAGGGACAGGGGAAGAAGAGGCGATTCACCCCTCCACTTT

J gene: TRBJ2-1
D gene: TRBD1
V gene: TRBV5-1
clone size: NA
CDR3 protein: CASSLAGTEYNEQFF
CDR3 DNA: TGCGCCAGCAGCTTGGCCGGGACAGAGTACAATGAGCAGTTCTTC

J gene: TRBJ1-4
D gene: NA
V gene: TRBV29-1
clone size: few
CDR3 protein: CSGPNRDEKLFF
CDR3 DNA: TGCAGCGGTCCCAACAGGGATGAAAAACTGTTTTTT

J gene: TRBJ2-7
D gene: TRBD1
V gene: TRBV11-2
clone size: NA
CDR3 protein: CASTGTAVSYEQYF
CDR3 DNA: TGTGCCAGCACCGGGACAGCAGTCTCCTACGAGCAGTACTTC

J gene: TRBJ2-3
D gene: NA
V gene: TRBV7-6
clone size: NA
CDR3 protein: CASSSHFREGDTQYF
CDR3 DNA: TGTGCCAGCAGCTCGCACTTCCGGGAAGGAGATACGCAGTATTTT

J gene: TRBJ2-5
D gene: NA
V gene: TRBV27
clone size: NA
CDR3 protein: CASSLSVTGETQYF
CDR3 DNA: TGTGCCAGCAGTTTGTCCGTGACAGGAGAGACCCAGTACTTC

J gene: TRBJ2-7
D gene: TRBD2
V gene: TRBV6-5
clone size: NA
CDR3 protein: CASSPLGGAYEQYF
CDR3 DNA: TGTGCCAGCAGTCCACTCGGGGGGGCCTACGAGCAGTACTTC

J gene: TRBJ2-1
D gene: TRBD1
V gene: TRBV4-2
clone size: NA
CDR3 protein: CASSQDPGQDFGEQFF
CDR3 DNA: TGTGCCAGCAGCCAAGATCCGGGACAGGATTTTGGTGAGCAGTTCTTC

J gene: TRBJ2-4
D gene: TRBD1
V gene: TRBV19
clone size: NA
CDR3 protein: CASSRGTGTAKNIQYF
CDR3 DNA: TGTGCCAGTAGTAGGGGGACAGGGACGGCCAAAAACATTCAGTACTTC

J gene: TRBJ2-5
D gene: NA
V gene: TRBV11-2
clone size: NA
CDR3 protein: CASSFRPGLVETQYF
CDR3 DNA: TGTGCCAGCAGCTTCCGCCCAGGGTTGGTTGAGACCCAGTACTTC

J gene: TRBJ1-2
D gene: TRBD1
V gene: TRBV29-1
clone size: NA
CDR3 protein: CSVKQGRPGYTF
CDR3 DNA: TGCAGCGTTAAACAGGGGCGGCCTGGCTACACCTTC

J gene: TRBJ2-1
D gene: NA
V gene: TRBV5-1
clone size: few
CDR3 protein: CASSLGQGGNEQFF
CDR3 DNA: TGCGCCAGCAGCTTGGGACAGGGAGGCAATGAGCAGTTCTTC

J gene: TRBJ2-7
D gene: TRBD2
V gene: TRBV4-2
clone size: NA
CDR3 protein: CASSPGLAGEYEQYF
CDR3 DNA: TGTGCCAGCAGCCCGGGACTAGCGGGAGAGTACGAGCAGTACTTC

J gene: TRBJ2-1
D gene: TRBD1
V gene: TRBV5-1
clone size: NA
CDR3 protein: CASSLYSTGQGPNEQFF
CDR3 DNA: TGCGCCAGCAGCTTGTACTCTACGGGACAGGGACCCAATGAGCAGTTCTTC

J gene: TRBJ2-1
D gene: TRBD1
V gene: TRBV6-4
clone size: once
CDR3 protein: CASSESGQGQQFF
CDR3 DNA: TGTGCCAGCAGTGAATCGGGACAGGGTCAGCAGTTCTTC

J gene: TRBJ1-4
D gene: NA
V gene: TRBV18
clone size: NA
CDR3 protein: CASSPVRAPTNEKLFF
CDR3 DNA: TGTGCCAGCTCACCCGTCAGGGCTCCAACTAATGAAAAACTGTTTTTT

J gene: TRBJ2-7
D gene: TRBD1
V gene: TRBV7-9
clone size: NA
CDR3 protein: CASRAGTGYYEQYF
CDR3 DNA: TGTGCCAGCAGAGCCGGGACAGGTTATTACGAGCAGTACTTC

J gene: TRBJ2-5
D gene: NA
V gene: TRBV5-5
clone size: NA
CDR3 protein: CASSLTGSETQYF
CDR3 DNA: TGTGCCAGCAGCCTTACAGGGAGTGAGACCCAGTACTTC

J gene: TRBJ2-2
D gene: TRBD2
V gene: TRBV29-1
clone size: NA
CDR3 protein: CSVEEGWGGSAHTGELFF
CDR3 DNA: TGCAGCGTTGAAGAAGGGTGGGGCGGGAGTGCCCACACCGGGGAGCTGTTTTTT

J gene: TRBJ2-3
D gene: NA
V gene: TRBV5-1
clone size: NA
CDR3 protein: CASSSAGTGIDTQYF
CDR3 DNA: TGCGCCAGCAGCTCAGCCGGGACTGGTATCGATACGCAGTATTTT

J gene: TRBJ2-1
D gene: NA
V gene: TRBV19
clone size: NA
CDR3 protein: CASSIGGNSYNEQFF
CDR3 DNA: TGTGCCAGTAGTATCGGAGGGAACTCCTACAATGAGCAGTTCTTC

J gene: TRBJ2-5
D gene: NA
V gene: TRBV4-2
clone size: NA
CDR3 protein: CASSQDPTNTGRAQETQYF
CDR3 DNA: TGTGCCAGCAGCCAAGATCCAACGAATACAGGGAGGGCCCAAGAGACCCAGTACTTC

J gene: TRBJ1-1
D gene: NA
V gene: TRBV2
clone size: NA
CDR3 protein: CASAQGIPAEAFF
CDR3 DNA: TGTGCCAGCGCCCAGGGTATACCGGCTGAAGCTTTCTTT

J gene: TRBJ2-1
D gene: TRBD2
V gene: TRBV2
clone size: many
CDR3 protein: CASSVDGGDNEQFF
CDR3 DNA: TGTGCCAGCAGTGTAGACGGGGGGGACAATGAGCAGTTCTTC